The 25 T cell receptor beta chains presented below share a single source sample, sequenced in a study of OX40 agonist ivuxolimab in advanced cancers. The repertoire was sequenced with immunoSEQ multiplex PCR; TCRdb's copy has only in-frame clones and lacks some. The sample records tens of thousands of clones, around 80% being singletons. This sample comprised CD4+ or CD8+ T cells sorted from blood, obtained in a trial of the OX40 agonist ivuxolimab. Every receptor here comes from an adult with an advanced solid tumor such as melanoma, head and neck, liver or kidney cancer.

As regards this clone: This sample also contains other DNA sequences that code for the same CDR3. V usage is TRBV5-1 and J usage is TRBJ1-3; possible D gene TRBD1, 5 bases. The CDR3 consists of 15 residues. V lost 2 bases, J lost 0 bases, and 9 bases lay in between. The germline gives CDR1 SGHRS, CDR2 YFSETQ. The CDR3 region has the DNA TGCGCCAGCAGCTTAGACAGATCCTCTGGAAACACCATATATTTT. Translation: CASSLDRSSGNTIYF.

This chain joins TRBV5-5 and TRBJ1-5; D is unresolved. The CDR3 is 15 amino acids. Germline V gives CDR1 SGHKS, CDR2 YYEKEE (reference sequence). The V gene lost 3 bases and the J gene lost 1 base, with 11 bases spanning the gap. This CDR3 reads CASSSNYGSNQPQHF. The CDR3 coding sequence is TGTGCCAGCAGCTCAAATTACGGCAGCAATCAGCCCCAGCATTTT.

This chain connects TRBV4-2 to TRBJ1-5; D possibly corresponds to TRBD1 (5 bases). CDR1 is LGHNA and CDR2 is YNFKEQ in the germline V gene. The CDR3 is 15 amino acids. The ends were cut back, 1 base at V and 0 bases at J, with 7 bases in the middle. CDR3 sequence: CASSQGDVSNQPQHF. The DNA for the CDR3 is TGTGCCAGCAGCCAAGGGGACGTTAGCAATCAGCCCCAGCATTTT.

The rearrangement links TRBV7-9 to TRBJ2-7, with TRBD2 identical over 9 bases. Looked up from germline, CDR1 is SEHNR and CDR2 is FQNEAQ (reference sequence). This CDR3 comprises 14 residues. Trimming at V came to 5 bases and at J to 6 bases, leaving 8 bases not matched to a gene. CDR3 nucleotide sequence: TGTGCCAGCAGCCAAGCGGGGGGCTTCGCCGAGCAGTACTTC. Translation: CASSQAGGFAEQYF.

The chain couples TRBV7-9 to TRBJ2-3; D possibly corresponds to TRBD1 (5 bases). Trimming stripped 5 bases from V and 2 bases from J, with 14 bases between. From germline, CDR1 is SEHNR and CDR2 FQNEAQ (reference sequence). CDR3 length: 15 residues. The CDR3 loop reads CASSPQGRVTDTQYF. CDR3 sequence (DNA): TGTGCCAGCAGCCCCCAAGGCAGGGTCACAGATACGCAGTATTTT.

The chain is built from TRBV27 and TRBJ2-7; 7 positions agree with TRBD1. J gave up 7 bases and V 4 bases, and 10 bases lay outside the gene matches. The CDR3 is made up of 14 amino acids. From germline, CDR1 is MNHEY and CDR2 SMNVEV (reference sequence). CDR3 residues: CASSYSSPTGEQYF. For the CDR3, the DNA is TGTGCCAGCAGTTACTCGAGCCCGACAGGGGAGCAGTACTTC.

This chain links TRBV7-9 with TRBJ2-1, with a tentative D call TRBD1 (5 bases). CDR1 is SEHNR and CDR2 is FQNEAQ in the germline V gene (reference sequence). V gave up 1 base and J gave up 3 bases, with 13 bases separating them. This CDR3 region has 16 residues. Written as DNA, the CDR3 is TGTGCCAGCAGCTTAGACCCCCCAGGGTTCTACAATGAGCAGTTCTTC. Encoded protein: CASSLDPPGFYNEQFF.

The V and J genes are TRBV10-1 and TRBJ2-5, with D possibly called TRBD1 or TRBD2 (5 bases each). Germline assignment: CDR1 WNHNN and CDR2 SYGVQD (reference sequence). CDR3 length: 14 residues. Trimming took 9 bases from V and 5 from J, leaving 19 bases between them. CDR3 in amino acids: CARGSGRGVETQYF. The CDR3 nucleotides are TGCGCCAGAGGATCGGGACGAGGGGTGGAGACCCAGTACTTC.

The chain has TRBV5-6 and TRBJ2-7; no clear D gene. The V end lost 0 bases, the J end lost 0 bases, and 4 bases lay between the germline ends. Germline CDR1 is SGHDT and CDR2 is YYEEEE. The CDR3 sequence is 13 residues long. CDR3 in DNA: TGTGCCAGCAGCTTGGAGTCCTCCTACGAGCAGTACTTC. Amino acid sequence: CASSLESSYEQYF.

The chain recombines TRBV10-2 with TRBJ1-1; D perhaps matches TRBD1 (6 bases). Germline CDR1 and CDR2: WSHSY and SAAADI. Trimming pared 6 bases from V and 5 bases from J, leaving 19 bases between. The CDR3 sequence is 15 residues long. CDR3 in amino acids: CASSLGAREETEAFF. CDR3 nucleotide sequence: TGCGCCAGCAGCCTGGGGGCTCGGGAGGAGACTGAAGCTTTCTTT.

This clone was observed a handful of times. V is TRBV6-5 and J is TRBJ1-1; TRBD1 might be the D (5 bases). Between the trimmed V and J ends, which lost 0 bases and 5 bases, there was a span of 16 bases. This CDR3 comprises 16 residues. CDR1 is MNHEY, CDR2 SVGAGI, per germline. The CDR3: CASSYSSRGVRTEAFF. CDR3 DNA: TGTGCCAGCAGTTACTCGAGCCGGGGGGTGAGGACTGAAGCTTTCTTT.

The J gene is TRBJ2-7, the V gene TRBV4-2; D is possibly TRBD1 (5 bases). CDR1 and CDR2 (germline): LGHNA, YNFKEQ. Trimming stripped 0 bases from V and 2 bases from J, with 14 bases between. The CDR3 is made up of 16 amino acids. The CDR3 sequence: CASSQDSAGFPYEQYF. The CDR3 DNA is TGTGCCAGCAGCCAAGATTCGGCAGGGTTCCCCTACGAGCAGTACTTC.

The rearrangement joins TRBV6-6 to TRBJ2-1; D is perhaps TRBD1 (5 bases). The CDR3 sequence is 13 residues long. Trimming took 0 bases from V and 7 from J, leaving 7 bases between them. From germline, CDR1 is MNHNY and CDR2 SVGAGI (reference sequence). The CDR3: CASSYSDSNEQFF. The CDR3 nucleotides are TGTGCCAGCAGTTACTCCGACAGTAATGAGCAGTTCTTC.

The V gene is TRBV2, the J gene TRBJ1-2; D remains unclear. Trimming took off 8 bases at V and 4 bases at J, with 20 bases between the two ends. CDR1 is SNHLY and CDR2 is FYNNEI in the germline V gene. The CDR3 covers 15 residues. Here the CDR3 reads CASASSQDSGYGYTF. In DNA form, the CDR3 reads TGTGCCAGCGCCTCTTCTCAAGACTCGGGCTATGGCTACACCTTC.

The chain combines TRBV11-2 with TRBJ2-7; the D gene is possibly TRBD1 (5 bases). This CDR3 has 14 amino acids. Per the germline V gene, CDR1 is SGHAT and CDR2 is FQNNGV. The V end lost 6 bases, the J end lost 2 bases, and 14 bases lay between the germline ends. In nucleotides, the CDR3 is TGTGCCAGCAGGTATAAGGACACCGCCTACGAGCAGTACTTC. Translating gives CASRYKDTAYEQYF.

CDR3 in amino acids: CASSAMGGYEQYF. Here the CDR3 DNA reads TGTGCCAGTAGTGCTATGGGGGGCTACGAGCAGTACTTC. The chain employs TRBV19 and TRBJ2-7; TRBD2 is a possible D gene (6 bases). CDR1 LNHDA and CDR2 SQIVND come from the germline V gene (reference sequence). The CDR3 has 13 residues. Trimming pared 5 bases from V and 3 bases from J, leaving 11 bases between.

The rearrangement joins TRBV2 to TRBJ2-5; TRBD2 agrees at 8 bases. This CDR3 is 12 amino acids long. With V trimmed by 9 bases and J by 5 bases, 5 bases remained unmatched. Germline loops: CDR1 SNHLY, CDR2 FYNNEI. The CDR3 here is CARRTSHETQYF. CDR3 DNA sequence: TGTGCCAGAAGGACTAGCCACGAGACCCAGTACTTC.

This chain's CDR3 is CASSWDRNLLRSGANVLTF. In DNA, the CDR3 is TGCGCCAGCAGCTGGGACCGAAACCTCTTACGCTCTGGGGCCAACGTCCTGACTTTC. The chain links TRBV5-1 to TRBJ2-6; either TRBD1 or TRBD2 may fit D (5 bases each). The CDR3 sequence is 19 residues long. Trimming pared 3 bases from V and 0 bases from J, leaving 19 bases between. Per germline, CDR1 SGHRS and CDR2 YFSETQ.

The V call is TRBV5-1, the J call TRBJ1-4, with D uncertain. The length of the CDR3 is 16 residues. The V and J ends lost 0 bases and 0 bases respectively, with 9 bases between them. CDR1 is SGHRS and CDR2 is YFSETQ in the germline V gene. The CDR3 loop reads CASSLGQQATNEKLFF. Here the CDR3 DNA reads TGCGCCAGCAGCTTGGGCCAGCAAGCAACTAATGAAAAACTGTTTTTT.

The chain uses TRBV2 and TRBJ2-7; D unclear. V was cut by 2 bases and J by 3 bases, with 8 bases left in between. CDR1 and CDR2 (germline): SNHLY, FYNNEI. This CDR3 contains 13 residues. The CDR3 protein is CASSEISLYEQYF. CDR3 sequence (DNA): TGTGCCAGCAGTGAAATCAGCCTCTACGAGCAGTACTTC.

The V gene is TRBV15, the J gene TRBJ1-1, with 8 bases aligning to TRBD1. V shed 1 base and J 8 bases; nucleotides not matched to a gene: 3. The CDR3 consists of 13 residues. Germline loops: CDR1 LNHNV, CDR2 YYDKDF (reference sequence). The CDR3 region is CATSRARTGEAFF. DNA of the CDR3: TGTGCCACCAGCAGAGCCCGGACAGGGGAAGCTTTCTTT.

This clone was seen a few times. The genes are TRBV6-6 and TRBJ1-5; D call uncertain. The V end lost 4 bases, the J end lost 3 bases, and 10 bases lay between the germline ends. The CDR3 is 14 residues long. The germline V gene encodes CDR1 MNHNY and CDR2 SVGAGI (reference sequence). The DNA of the CDR3 is TGTGCCAGCAGTTCATGGGCCGCCAATCAGCCCCAGCATTTT. Encoded protein: CASSSWAANQPQHF.

The chain has TRBV11-2 and TRBJ2-1, with TRBD2 identical over 9 bases. Germline CDR1 and CDR2: SGHAT and FQNNGV. This CDR3 contains 16 residues. The trim removed 4 bases at V and 7 bases at J, leaving 11 bases unmatched. CDR3 protein: CASSSAGTSYTNEQFF. In nucleotides, the CDR3 is TGTGCCAGCAGCTCAGCCGGGACTAGCTATACGAATGAGCAGTTCTTC.

The DNA for the CDR3 is TGTGCCAGTAGTAACCCCCCCGGGACAGGCGGCAATCAGCCCCAGCATTTT. Translated: CASSNPPGTGGNQPQHF. The gene calls are TRBV19 and TRBJ1-5; 8 positions match TRBD1. With 4 bases clipped from V and 2 bases from J, the junction kept 10 bases outside the gene matches. This CDR3 has 17 residues. From germline, CDR1 is LNHDA and CDR2 SQIVND (reference sequence).

J is TRBJ1-4 and V is TRBV18; D is undetermined. The CDR3 has 16 amino acids. Trimming cost V 6 bases and J 4 bases, with 18 bases left between them. CDR1 KGHSH and CDR2 LQKENI come from the germline V gene. The CDR3 here is CASSPDIPPINEKLFF. Written as DNA, the CDR3 is TGTGCCAGCTCCCCGGATATACCACCCATTAATGAAAAACTGTTTTTT.